This T cell receptor (beta chain) was documented in a study of cytomegalovirus exposure and HLA in healthy donors. Although they were nominally healthy when sampled, donors likely had unrecorded immune exposures. It was with 60 Vbeta and 13 Jbeta primers that the PCR ran. TCRdb's table, derived via immunoSEQ multiplex PCR, lists solely in-frame clones and lacks some. The sample has some 160,000 clones, around 84% seen once. Regarding the study as a whole: CMV serostatus stood as the only immune exposure information on hand. When a later analysis was performed, an Asian-associated ancestry cluster reportedly had fewer N-insertions than the roughly 630-donor mean.

This clone was recorded a few times. The antigen is unknown. CDR3 length equals 16 residues. From germline, CDR1 is SGHRS and CDR2 YFSETQ. Input material: PBMCs. This rearrangement joins TRBV5-1 to TRBJ2-5; 9 positions match TRBD2. The J call is in doubt because the DNA end fits TRBJ2-7 better. The TCR was taken from a woman aged 40 to 50 in good health and CMV-seronegative. Here the CDR3 DNA reads TGCGCCAGCAGCTTGGCTGGTAGCGGGGGACTGTACGAGCAGTACTTC. Protein: CASSLAGSGGLYEQYF.